The table lists the clone carrying this T cell receptor beta chain with a few counts. The antigen remains unidentified. The germline V gene has CDR1 SQVTM and CDR2 ANQGSEA. CDR3 length: 15 amino acids. V was trimmed by 4 bases and J by 6 bases, leaving 19 bases between them. The data are from a study of CD8+ T cells in alopecia areata. Study-wide results and caveats: For patients receiving tofacitinib, scalp clonality and expanded CD8+ clones among the top 100 significantly decreased.

Following RNA extraction, reverse transcription yielded cDNA that acted as the sequencing template. Only in-frame clones appear in the TCRdb table, and some are missing; sequencing was by immunoSEQ multiplex PCR. The profile shows some 200,000 clones, 40% to 55% of them singletons. Treatment defined: oral pan-JAK inhibitor, 5-10 mg twice daily. Sequencing was performed on CD4+ T cells sorted from blood, taken at approximately week 37, from a patient treated with tofacitinib. This TCR was recovered from a human donor with alopecia areata. V and J are TRBV29-1 and TRBJ2-1; D unclear. The CDR3 sequence is CSVVRVAGSGNEQFF. The CDR3 region has the DNA TGCAGCGTTGTCCGGGTCGCTGGGTCAGGCAATGAGCAGTTCTTC.